These 27 T cell receptor beta chains were all obtained from the same sample, sequenced in a study of monozygotic twins with inflammatory bowel disease. TCRdb reprocessed the 5' RACE reads and reports one entry per CDR3 protein, with no DNA. Listed are about 160,000 distinct CDR3 sequences; less than 8% falls within the top ten. The material sequenced was blood. Every receptor here comes from a human donor with ulcerative colitis or Crohn's disease, or a healthy co-twin of an affected twin (not recorded which).

The chain uses TRBV12-3 or TRBV12-4 and TRBJ1-2; TCRdb gives TRBD1 as the D gene, but with no DNA this cannot be confirmed. The CDR3 is 15 residues long. The CDR3 protein is CASSLTGVRNYGYTF.

The chain joins TRBV11-2 to TRBJ2-1; TCRdb indicates TRBD1, and absent DNA this call remains unverified. From germline, CDR1 is SGHAT and CDR2 FQNNGV. The CDR3 totals 14 residues. CDR3 residues: CASSSRPGYNEQFF.

V is TRBV4-1 and J is TRBJ2-7; TCRdb designates TRBD1, a call that cannot be tested without DNA. Germline V gene data show CDR1 as MGHRA and CDR2 as YSYEKL. This CDR3 has 16 amino acids. Here the CDR3 reads CASSQVTSDRGYEQYF.

The genes are TRBV20-1 and TRBJ2-7. This CDR3 comprises 14 residues. Germline V gives CDR1 DFQATT, CDR2 SNEGSKA (reference sequence). CDR3 amino acids: CSARDQMSSYEQYF.

The chain joins TRBV14 to TRBJ1-2. The CDR3 is 13 amino acids. CDR1 and CDR2 (germline): SGHDN, FVKESK. The CDR3 sequence is CASSQAVNYGYTF.

J is TRBJ1-2 and V is TRBV20-1. Germline CDR1 is DFQATT and CDR2 is SNEGSKA (reference sequence). The CDR3 is made up of 14 amino acids. Here the CDR3 reads CSARPDGPNYGYTF.

CDR3 sequence: CASSLGYRGLGQPQHF. The rearrangement joins TRBV5-5 to TRBJ1-5; lacking DNA, the TRBD1 call made by TCRdb goes unchecked. CDR1 is SGHKS and CDR2 is YYEKEE in the germline V gene (reference sequence). The CDR3 consists of 16 residues.

J is TRBJ2-3 and V is TRBV11-3. Germline V gene lookup returns CDR1 SGHNT and CDR2 YENEEA. The CDR3 runs 13 residues. The CDR3 loop is CASSRDWGDTQYF. Filled out from reference TRBV11-3 and TRBJ2-3, the complete variable domain reads EAGVVQSPRYKIIEKKQPVAFWCNPISGHNTLYWYLQNLGQGPELLIRYENEEAVDDSQLPKDRFSAERLKGVDSTLKIQPAELGDSAVYLCASSRDWGDTQYFGPGTRLTVL.

The rearrangement uses TRBV5-5 and TRBJ2-7; TCRdb's assignment of TRBD1 cannot be checked, as there is no DNA. The CDR3 length is 16 residues. The germline CDR1 and CDR2 sequences are SGHKS and YYEKEE (reference sequence). CDR3 loop: CASSYRGQGIPYEQYF.

The rearrangement joins TRBV20-1 to TRBJ2-5; checking the TCRdb D call of TRBD1 is not possible without DNA. The CDR3 length is 15 residues. Germline-derived CDR1 and CDR2 are DFQATT and SNEGSKA (reference sequence). The CDR3 region is CSARALGGLQETQYF.

This chain uses TRBV6-5 with TRBJ1-2; TCRdb picks TRBD1, but there is no DNA to check that call. Germline V gene data show CDR1 as MNHEY and CDR2 as SVGAGI. This CDR3 region has 11 residues. Here the CDR3 reads CASGTGYGYTF.

The V gene is TRBV7-9, the J gene TRBJ2-5; the D call of TRBD1 rests on TCRdb alone, since no DNA is present to check it. Germline CDR1 and CDR2: SEHNR and FQNEAQ (reference sequence). CDR3 size: 15 residues. Here the CDR3 reads CASSLAGAIQETQYF.

The chain couples TRBV7-2 to TRBJ2-2; TCRdb names TRBD2, which stays unverified in the absence of DNA. The CDR3 runs to 15 residues. The V gene's germline CDR1 is SGHTA and CDR2 FQGNSA. The CDR3 reads CASSLDSGGVGELFF.

The genes are TRBV6-5 and TRBJ2-3; with no DNA, the TCRdb D assignment of TRBD2 cannot be verified. Germline V gene lookup returns CDR1 MNHEY and CDR2 SVGAGI. This CDR3 spans 15 amino acids. The CDR3 sequence is CASSSLPGGTDTQYF.

The CDR3 protein is CASSGNRLAGAPNTGELFF. The chain joins TRBV2 to TRBJ2-2; TCRdb proposes TRBD2, but this gene call is untestable without DNA. Looked up from germline, CDR1 is SNHLY and CDR2 is FYNNEI. CDR3 length: 19 residues.

The chain carries TRBV5-1 and TRBJ2-5; TCRdb gives TRBD2 as the D gene, but with no DNA this cannot be confirmed. This CDR3 spans 14 amino acids. Germline V gene lookup returns CDR1 SGHRS and CDR2 YFSETQ. Here the CDR3 reads CASSFSGSGETQNF.

The chain uses TRBV5-1 and TRBJ2-7. This CDR3 region has 13 residues. CDR1 is SGHRS and CDR2 is YFSETQ in the germline V gene. The CDR3 loop reads CASSLRAYYEQYF.

The chain employs TRBV20-1 and TRBJ1-4; the D call from TCRdb, TRBD1, cannot be confirmed without DNA. Germline CDR1 reads DFQATT; CDR2 reads SNEGSKA (reference sequence). The CDR3 loop spans 19 amino acids. CDR3 protein: CSARDGTGVTGSKNEKLFF.

The V call is TRBV6-6, the J call TRBJ1-2; TCRdb calls TRBD1, which cannot be checked without DNA. The CDR3 spans 14 residues. The V gene's germline CDR1 is MNHNY and CDR2 SVGAGI (reference sequence). The CDR3 sequence is CASSSRDRNYGYTF.

The CDR3 protein is CASSSTMNTEAFF. V usage is TRBV14 and J usage is TRBJ1-1. Germline assignment: CDR1 SGHDN and CDR2 FVKESK. The CDR3 covers 13 residues. Complete variable domain (other parts from reference TRBV14 and TRBJ1-1): EAGVTQFPSHSVIEKGQTVTLRCDPISGHDNLYWYRRVMGKEIKFLLHFVKESKQDESGMPNNRFLAERTGGTYSTLKVQPAELEDSGVYFCASSSTMNTEAFFGQGTRLTVV.

The V call is TRBV7-2, the J call TRBJ2-2. The CDR3 consists of 13 residues. Germline V gene lookup returns CDR1 SGHTA and CDR2 FQGNSA. The CDR3 protein is CASSSVLTGELFF.

J is TRBJ1-5 and V is TRBV3-1; the D call of TRBD1 rests on TCRdb alone, since no DNA is present to check it. The CDR3 contains 15 residues. Germline V lookup: CDR1 LGHDT, CDR2 YNNKEL (reference sequence). CDR3 in amino acids: CASSLSGGAGQPQHF.

V usage is TRBV29-1 and J usage is TRBJ2-7; the D gene TCRdb calls, TRBD1, cannot be checked with no DNA. The CDR3 runs to 15 residues. Germline CDR1 is SQVTM and CDR2 is ANQGSEA. The CDR3 region is CSVALIRDKSYEQYF.

The chain joins TRBV4-3 to TRBJ2-1; TCRdb picks TRBD2, but there is no DNA to check that call. The length of the CDR3 is 16 residues. CDR1 and CDR2 from the germline V gene are LGHNA and YSLEER. CDR3 sequence reads: CASSQEGLAGGSEQFF.

The V and J genes are TRBV4-2 and TRBJ1-3; TCRdb outputs TRBD1, but without DNA this stays unchecked. Germline values: CDR1 LGHNA, CDR2 YNFKEQ. The CDR3 spans 15 residues. This CDR3 reads CASSQDQGAENTIYF.

The chain carries TRBV5-1 and TRBJ2-2. Germline CDR1 SGHRS, CDR2 YFSETQ. The CDR3 totals 15 residues. CDR3 residues: CASSPDGTNTGELFF.

The rearrangement joins TRBV2 to TRBJ1-3; the TRBD1 assignment by TCRdb is unverifiable without DNA. Germline loops: CDR1 SNHLY, CDR2 FYNNEI. CDR3 size: 15 residues. The CDR3 spells CASSVGDRGGNTIYF.